This passage covers 30 T cell receptor beta chains from one sample sequenced in a study of response to subunit inactivated influenza vaccine. One entry per CDR3 protein results from TCRdb running MiXCR on the RT-PCR reads. The sample consists of roughly 780,000 distinct CDR3 sequences, less than 20% of them appearing once. Sequenced material: PBMCs from blood, taken roughly 5 days after vaccination. The receptor source for this set is a man aged 45 to 65 who received an inactivated influenza vaccine.

This clonotype was counted only a few times. The J gene is TRBJ2-5, the V gene TRBV5-5, with 9 bases identical to TRBD2. Trimming removed 2 bases from V and 2 bases from J; junction bases left unmatched: 4. The CDR3 is made up of 15 amino acids. Germline V lookup: CDR1 SGHKS, CDR2 YYEKEE (reference sequence). Here the CDR3 reads CASSFPGLAQETQYF. The CDR3 nucleotides are TGTGCCAGCAGCTTTCCCGGACTAGCGCAAGAGACCCAGTACTTC.

This clonotype has a handful of counts. The CDR3 nucleotides are TGTGCCAGCAGTTTAGAACACAGGGGGCGATTATCCGGGGAGCTGTTTTTT. Amino acids: CASSLEHRGRLSGELFF. The chain recombines TRBV12-3 or TRBV12-4 with TRBJ2-2, with 9 bases matching TRBD1. CDR3 length: 17 residues. The ends lost 1 base at V and 6 bases at J; junction bases unmatched: 9.

V gene TRBV5-1 combines with J gene TRBJ1-1; 7 nucleotides line up with TRBD1. The CDR3 has 14 amino acids. CDR1 is SGHRS and CDR2 is YFSETQ in the germline V gene. Losses at the gene ends were 4 bases for V and 1 base for J; bases not matched to a gene: 4. CDR3 sequence: CASSRGQKNTEAFF. The CDR3 region has the DNA TGCGCCAGCAGCAGGGGACAGAAGAACACTGAAGCTTTCTTT.

This chain uses TRBV7-2 with TRBJ2-5; D gene unclear. The V end lost 4 bases, the J end lost 2 bases, and 11 bases lay between the germline ends. The length of the CDR3 is 14 residues. Germline-derived CDR1 and CDR2 are SGHTA and FQGNSA. For the CDR3, the DNA is TGTGCCAGCAGCTCACGCGCACAGCAAGAGACCCAGTACTTC. It codes for CASSSRAQQETQYF.

This clonotype showed up many times. The rearrangement uses TRBV10-3 and TRBJ2-7; 8 nucleotides match TRBD2. The junction had 6 bases not matched to a gene; V was cut back by 0 bases and J by 8 bases. Germline-derived CDR1 and CDR2 are ENHRY and SYGVKD. The CDR3 spans 14 residues. Here the CDR3 DNA reads TGTGCCATCAGTGAGTCGCCGGGAGGGCCGAAGCAGTACTTC. It codes for CAISESPGGPKQYF.

The chain uses TRBV5-1 and TRBJ1-4; D call uncertain. The CDR3 has 15 amino acids. Trimming shortened V by 4 bases and J by 10 bases, and 20 bases separated the two germline ends. Germline-derived CDR1 and CDR2 are SGHRS and YFSETQ. The CDR3 nucleotides are TGCGCCAGCAGCCCGGAGCAAGGGCGGGTCGGAAAACTGTTTTTT. Translating it yields CASSPEQGRVGKLFF.

The J gene is TRBJ2-3, the V gene TRBV5-6, with a weak D call TRBD1 (6 bases). Germline-derived CDR1 and CDR2 are SGHDT and YYEEEE. Trimming took off 3 bases at V and 0 bases at J, with 14 bases between the two ends. The CDR3 contains 16 residues. The CDR3 sequence: CASSWTVQPSTDTQYF. DNA for the CDR3: TGTGCCAGCAGCTGGACAGTCCAGCCTAGCACAGATACGCAGTATTTT.

The chain is built from TRBV6-2 or TRBV6-3 and TRBJ2-1, with TRBD1 matching over 8 bases. From germline, CDR1 is MNHEY and CDR2 SVGEGT. Trimming cost V 0 bases and J 0 bases; bases outside gene matches: 1. CDR3 length: 16 amino acids. The CDR3 DNA reads as TGTGCCAGCAGTTACTCGGACAGGGTCTCCTACAATGAGCAGTTCTTC. Protein sequence: CASSYSDRVSYNEQFF.

This clonotype was seen only a few times. The chain uses TRBV20-1 and TRBJ2-5; tentatively, D is TRBD2 (5 bases). Germline V gene data show CDR1 as DFQATT and CDR2 as SNEGSKA (reference sequence). V lost 5 bases, J lost 2 bases, and 12 bases lay in between. This CDR3 is built from 13 residues. CDR3 nucleotide sequence: TGCAGTGCTTTACTAGTGGGGCAAGAGACCCAGTACTTC. The encoded protein is CSALLVGQETQYF.

The table lists this clonotype with a few counts. V is TRBV29-1 and J is TRBJ2-5; D possibly corresponds to TRBD1 (5 bases). Trimming removed 4 bases at V and 4 bases at J, with 13 bases between. The germline CDR1 and CDR2 sequences are SQVTM and ANQGSEA. The CDR3 loop spans 13 amino acids. The CDR3: CSVGQGRGETQYF. Here the CDR3 DNA reads TGCAGCGTTGGCCAGGGAAGGGGAGAGACCCAGTACTTC.

This clonotype has ten or more counts. This chain joins TRBV5-1 and TRBJ1-1; 9 nucleotides agree with TRBD1. V trimming: 6 bases; J trimming: 3 bases; junction bases outside the gene matches: 3. The CDR3 sequence is 13 residues long. Looked up from germline, CDR1 is SGHRS and CDR2 is YFSETQ. The CDR3 region has the DNA TGCGCCAGCACCTGGGACAGGGACACTGAAGCTTTCTTT. Encoded protein: CASTWDRDTEAFF.

V usage is TRBV20-1 and J usage is TRBJ2-3; 7 bases align to TRBD1. The CDR3 sequence is 15 residues long. Germline trimming cut 5 bases from V and 4 bases from J; bases unmatched to any gene: 12. Germline V gene data show CDR1 as DFQATT and CDR2 as SNEGSKA (reference sequence). The CDR3 loop is CSAGQAALGPDTQYF. The CDR3 DNA is TGCAGTGCTGGACAGGCCGCCTTGGGGCCAGATACGCAGTATTTT.

The CDR3 is CASSLGGKNTEAFF. The CDR3, as DNA: TGTGCCAGCAGCTTGGGCGGAAAGAACACTGAAGCTTTCTTT. The chain carries TRBV7-8 and TRBJ1-1; D call uncertain. CDR1 SGHVS and CDR2 FQNEAQ come from the germline V gene. The V and J ends lost 3 bases and 1 base respectively, with 9 bases between them. The CDR3 totals 14 residues. The full variable domain, completed using reference TRBV7-8 and TRBJ1-1, is GAGVSQSPRYKVAKRGQDVALRCDPISGHVSLFWYQQALGQGPEFLTYFQNEAQLDKSGLPSDRFFAERPEGSVSTLKIQRTQQEDSAVYLCASSLGGKNTEAFFGQGTRLTVV.

This clonotype occurred a few times. This chain uses TRBV5-1 with TRBJ2-7; D gene ambiguous. Trimming stripped 0 bases from V and 3 bases from J, with 13 bases between. Germline V gene data show CDR1 as SGHRS and CDR2 as YFSETQ. This CDR3 is 15 amino acids long. CDR3 amino acids: CASSLEAVRGYEQYF. CDR3 sequence (DNA): TGCGCCAGCAGCTTGGAGGCAGTCCGAGGCTACGAGCAGTACTTC.

This chain joins TRBV12-3 or TRBV12-4 and TRBJ2-7; D perhaps matches TRBD1 (6 bases). This CDR3 region has 12 residues. V was trimmed by 6 bases and J by 12 bases, leaving 18 bases between them. This CDR3 is CASSSGTPLPYF. The CDR3 coding sequence is TGTGCCAGCAGCTCCGGGACACCTCTCCCGTACTTC.

The chain links TRBV25-1 to TRBJ1-1; 7 bases line up with TRBD1. V dropped 6 bases and J dropped 5; count of bases not matched to a gene: 9. The CDR3 has 14 amino acids. Germline CDR1 and CDR2: MGHDK and SYGVNS. CDR3 region: CASRETGSRTEAFF. Written as DNA, the CDR3 is TGTGCCAGCAGAGAGACAGGGTCCCGAACTGAAGCTTTCTTT.

This clonotype was picked up a small number of times. The V gene is TRBV6-2 or TRBV6-3, the J gene TRBJ2-2, with D perhaps TRBD1 (6 bases). CDR3 length equals 14 residues. With 8 bases removed from V and 6 bases from J, the gap between germline ends came to 16 bases. Per germline, CDR1 MNHEY and CDR2 SVGEGT. The CDR3 reads CASGEQGIAGELFF. The CDR3 bases are TGTGCCAGCGGGGAACAGGGTATCGCCGGGGAGCTGTTTTTT.

This clonotype was recorded at least ten times. V gene TRBV19 combines with J gene TRBJ2-1, with 7 bases matching TRBD2. The V segment lost 2 bases and the J segment 4 bases; nucleotides outside the gene matches: 11. The CDR3 is 17 amino acids. Germline assignment: CDR1 LNHDA and CDR2 SQIVND (reference sequence). The DNA for the CDR3 is TGTGCCAGTAGTATAAGGTCCGGACTAGGACCTTACAATGAGCAGTTCTTC. Translated, it gives CASSIRSGLGPYNEQFF.

The chain carries TRBV7-9 and TRBJ1-1; possible D gene TRBD1, 6 bases. V lost 5 bases to trimming and J lost 6 bases, with 22 bases between them. Germline values: CDR1 SEHNR, CDR2 FQNEAQ (reference sequence). The CDR3 consists of 16 residues. The CDR3 sequence: CASSGPRQAIGAEAFF. CDR3 DNA: TGTGCCAGCAGCGGACCCAGACAGGCGATTGGCGCTGAAGCTTTCTTT.

This clonotype showed up just a few times. The CDR3 DNA reads as TGTGCCATCAGTGAGCCCGGGACCGGAGAGACCCAGTACTTC. Its protein is CAISEPGTGETQYF. The chain links TRBV10-3 to TRBJ2-5; the D gene could be TRBD1 or TRBD2 (5 bases each). Trimming shortened V by 2 bases and J by 4 bases, and 11 bases separated the two germline ends. CDR1 and CDR2 (germline): ENHRY, SYGVKD. This CDR3 is 14 amino acids long.

This clonotype was counted a few times. V is TRBV7-2 and J is TRBJ2-1; TRBD2 matches 9 bases. This CDR3 spans 15 amino acids. The V segment lost 4 bases and the J segment 5 bases; nucleotides outside the gene matches: 6. CDR1 SGHTA and CDR2 FQGNSA come from the germline V gene. The CDR3, as DNA: TGTGCCAGCAGCTCACAGACTAGCGGCCACAATGAGCAGTTCTTC. Encoded protein: CASSSQTSGHNEQFF.

The J gene is TRBJ2-1, the V gene TRBV21-1; the DNA was not compared with TRBD1, the D call given in the table. TRBV21-1 is recorded as a pseudogene. The CDR3 consists of 16 residues. The CDR3 here is CASSKRDRAENYEQFF. CDR3 in DNA: TGTGCCAGCAGCAAACGAGACAGGGCTGAAAACTATGAGCAGTTCTTC.

The V call is TRBV29-1, the J call TRBJ2-7; TRBD2 might be the D (7 bases). The CDR3 contains 13 residues. Germline CDR1 SQVTM, CDR2 ANQGSEA. Trimming stripped 7 bases from V and 3 bases from J, with 16 bases between. The CDR3 bases are TGCAGCGGGGGGGGGGCAGTTCTCTACGAGCAGTACTTC. It is translated as CSGGGAVLYEQYF.

The chain employs TRBV11-2 and TRBJ1-6; 7 positions match TRBD1. Germline-derived CDR1 and CDR2 are SGHAT and FQNNGV. CDR3 length: 14 amino acids. V was clipped by 8 bases and J by 7 bases; unmatched bases: 8. The CDR3 here is CASRQGFRNSPLHF. The CDR3 DNA sequence: TGTGCCAGCCGACAGGGCTTTAGAAATTCACCCCTCCACTTT.

The V gene is TRBV20-1, the J gene TRBJ2-2; TRBD1 matches 8 bases. Germline V gene data show CDR1 as DFQATT and CDR2 as SNEGSKA (reference sequence). The CDR3 consists of 14 residues. The ends lost 5 bases at V and 0 bases at J; junction bases unmatched: 2. Here the CDR3 DNA reads TGCAGTGCTCTACAGGGGGCGAACACCGGGGAGCTGTTTTTT. It is translated as CSALQGANTGELFF.

The V call is TRBV4-3, the J call TRBJ1-1, with 7 bases fitting TRBD1. Trimming took 2 bases from V and 4 from J; bases not matched to a gene: 7. Looked up from germline, CDR1 is LGHNA and CDR2 is YSLEER. There are 15 residues in the CDR3. The CDR3 sequence: CASSQKWSGGTEAFF. Written as DNA, the CDR3 is TGCGCCAGCAGCCAAAAGTGGTCAGGGGGCACTGAAGCTTTCTTT.

A few counts support this clonotype. The chain combines TRBV5-6 with TRBJ1-2; 9 positions agree with TRBD1. Germline CDR1 is SGHDT and CDR2 is YYEEEE. The V segment lost 1 base and the J segment 6 bases; nucleotides outside the gene matches: 7. The CDR3 runs 15 residues. CDR3 region: CASSLFRDRVDGYTF. The DNA of the CDR3 is TGTGCCAGCAGCTTGTTCCGGGACAGGGTCGATGGCTACACCTTC.

The chain uses TRBV7-2 and TRBJ2-7; 9 nucleotides match TRBD1. The germline V gene has CDR1 SGHTA and CDR2 FQGNSA. The CDR3 runs to 15 residues. The J segment lost 4 bases and the V segment lost 3 bases, leaving 7 bases of the junction unmatched. The CDR3 DNA follows: TGTGCCAGCAGCTTGTTCATACAGGGGGCTTACGAGCAGTACTTC. The encoded protein is CASSLFIQGAYEQYF.

The V and J genes are TRBV20-1 and TRBJ2-1; TRBD1 matches at 7 bases. This CDR3 has 16 amino acids. CDR1 and CDR2 (germline): DFQATT, SNEGSKA (reference sequence). Trimming cost V 1 base and J 0 bases; bases outside gene matches: 6. The CDR3 nucleotides read TGCAGTGCTAGAGCCCTGACAGGGTCCTCCTACAATGAGCAGTTCTTC. Translation gives CSARALTGSSYNEQFF.

The chain uses TRBV5-1 and TRBJ2-1, with D possibly matching TRBD1 (6 bases). Germline V lookup: CDR1 SGHRS, CDR2 YFSETQ. The CDR3 extends over 15 amino acids. Trimming left V 4 bases short and J 4 bases short, with 15 bases between. CDR3 amino acids: CASSLTGVPYNEQFF. The CDR3 coding sequence is TGCGCCAGCAGCCTGACAGGAGTACCTTACAATGAGCAGTTCTTC.